Here is one T cell receptor (beta chain) with its context. This entry comes from a study of spatial heterogeneity in lung cancer. Study as a whole: Each unique TCR and UMI combination was seen more than ten times on average in raw reads.

Time point: sample taken at primary tumor resection. No cell sorting; template was whole RNA from tumor, lung tissue or PBMC. TCRdb independently ran MiXCR on the 5' RACE reads; one entry per CDR3 protein. Here the sample spans roughly 48,000 distinct CDR3 sequences, about 10% being singletons. The sequences come from PBMCs, collected at surgery. The TCR comes from a female donor with early-stage non-small cell lung cancer.

The CDR3 DNA reads as TGTGCCAGTAGTCCGACCTTAGACTACACTGAAGCTTTCTTT. As protein: CASSPTLDYTEAFF. The chain is built from TRBV19 and TRBJ1-1; D is ambiguous. V lost 5 bases and J 3 bases, leaving 13 bases between the germline ends. The CDR3 spans 14 residues. Germline loops: CDR1 LNHDA, CDR2 SQIVND (reference sequence).